This note documents a single T cell receptor beta chain sequence. Its antigen is still unknown. This entry comes from a study of shared clonotypes between healthy human individuals. General study results and limits: Naive CD4 clonotype sharing across several donors was around 5.5%. Rarefaction showed sorted-subset sequencing was incomplete despite large depth.

The authors split each subset's genomic DNA evenly across several immunoSEQ plates. Assay: immunoSEQ multiplex PCR; the TCRdb copy retains only in-frame clones and omits some. The table has some 1.5 million clones, around 98% seen once. This CDR3 has 17 amino acids. Germline V CDR1 and CDR2: LNHNV, YYDKDF (reference sequence). Trimming shortened V by 6 bases and J by 1 base, and 16 bases separated the two germline ends. The sequenced sample consisted of naive CD4+ T cells sorted from blood. The subset: CD45RA+ positively selected. This clonotype was sampled from a young man in good health. The chain carries TRBV15 and TRBJ2-6; D is perhaps TRBD1 or TRBD2 (5 bases each). Here the CDR3 DNA reads TGTGCCACCAGTCCCGGGACGGGCGAGTCTGGGGCCAACGTCCTGACTTTC. Residues: CATSPGTGESGANVLTF.